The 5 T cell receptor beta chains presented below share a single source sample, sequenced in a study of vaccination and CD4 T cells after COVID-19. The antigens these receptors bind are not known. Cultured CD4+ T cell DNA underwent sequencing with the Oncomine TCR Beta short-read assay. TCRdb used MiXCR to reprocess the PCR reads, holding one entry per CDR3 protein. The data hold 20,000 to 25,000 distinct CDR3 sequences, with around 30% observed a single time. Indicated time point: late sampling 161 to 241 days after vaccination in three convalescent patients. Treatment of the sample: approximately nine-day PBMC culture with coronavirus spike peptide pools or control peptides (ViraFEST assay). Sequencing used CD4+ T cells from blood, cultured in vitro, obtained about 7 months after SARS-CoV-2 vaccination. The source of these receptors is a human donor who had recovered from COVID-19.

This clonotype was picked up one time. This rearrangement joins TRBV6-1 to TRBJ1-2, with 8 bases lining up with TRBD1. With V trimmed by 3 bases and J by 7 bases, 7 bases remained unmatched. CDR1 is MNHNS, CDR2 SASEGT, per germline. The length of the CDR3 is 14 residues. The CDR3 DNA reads TGTGCCAGCAGTGAGCCGGACAGGGTGCCTGGCTACACCTTC. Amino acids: CASSEPDRVPGYTF.

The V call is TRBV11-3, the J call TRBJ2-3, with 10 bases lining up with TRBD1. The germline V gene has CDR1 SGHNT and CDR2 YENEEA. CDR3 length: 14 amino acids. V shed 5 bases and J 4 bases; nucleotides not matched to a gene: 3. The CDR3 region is CASSPGQGADTQYF. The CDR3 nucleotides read TGTGCCAGCAGCCCCGGACAGGGGGCAGATACGCAGTATTTT. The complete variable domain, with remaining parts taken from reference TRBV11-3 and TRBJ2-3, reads EAGVVQSPRYKIIEKKQPVAFWCNPISGHNTLYWYLQNLGQGPELLIRYENEEAVDDSQLPKDRFSAERLKGVDSTLKIQPAELGDSAVYLCASSPGQGADTQYFGPGTRLTVL.

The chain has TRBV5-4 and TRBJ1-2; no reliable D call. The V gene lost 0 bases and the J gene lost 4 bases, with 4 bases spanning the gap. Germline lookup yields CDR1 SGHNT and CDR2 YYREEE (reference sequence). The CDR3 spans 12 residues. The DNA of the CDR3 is TGTGCCAGCAGCTTGGGGGTCTATGGCTACACCTTC. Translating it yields CASSLGVYGYTF. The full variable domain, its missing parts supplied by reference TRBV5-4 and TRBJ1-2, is ETGVTQSPTHLIKTRGQQVTLRCSSQSGHNTVSWYQQALGQGPQFIFQYYREEENGRGNFPPRFSGLQFPNYSSELNVNALELDDSALYLCASSLGVYGYTFGSGTRLTVV.

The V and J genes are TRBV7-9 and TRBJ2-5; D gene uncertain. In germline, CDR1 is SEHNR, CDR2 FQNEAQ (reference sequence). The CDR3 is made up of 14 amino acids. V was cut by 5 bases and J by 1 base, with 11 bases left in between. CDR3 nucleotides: TGTGCCAGCAGCGAAAACAGTCCCCAAGAGACCCAGTACTTC. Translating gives CASSENSPQETQYF.

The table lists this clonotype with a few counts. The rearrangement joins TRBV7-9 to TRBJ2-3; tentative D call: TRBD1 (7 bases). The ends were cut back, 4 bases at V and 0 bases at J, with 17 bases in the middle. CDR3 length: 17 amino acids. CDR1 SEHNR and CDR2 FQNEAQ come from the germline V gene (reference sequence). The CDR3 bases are TGTGCCAGCAGCTCCCCAGGGGGGACTTCTAGCACAGATACGCAGTATTTT. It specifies CASSSPGGTSSTDTQYF.